The 24 T cell receptor beta chains given below trace back to one sample, sequenced in a study of blood T cell repertoires in COVID-19. The repertoire was sequenced with immunoSEQ multiplex PCR; TCRdb's copy has only in-frame clones and lacks some. This table holds a few hundred thousand clones, roughly nine tenths found once. Sequencing used PBMCs or T cells enriched from blood (not recorded which). Receptor source: a woman aged 30 to 39 who had recovered from COVID-19.

This clone was seen once. The gene calls are TRBV4-2 and TRBJ2-1; TRBD2 aligns across 10 bases. Trimming cost V 4 bases and J 0 bases; bases outside gene matches: 3. The CDR3 loop spans 16 amino acids. The germline V gene has CDR1 LGHNA and CDR2 YNFKEQ. CDR3 amino acids: CASSRTSGFSYNEQFF. CDR3 sequence (DNA): TGTGCCAGCAGCCGGACTAGCGGATTCTCCTACAATGAGCAGTTCTTC.

The J gene is TRBJ1-6, the V gene TRBV11-2; D gene unclear. This CDR3 spans 16 amino acids. From germline, CDR1 is SGHAT and CDR2 FQNNGV. V was pared by 4 bases and J by 9 bases, with 19 bases between. For the CDR3, the DNA is TGTGCCAGCAGCTCTTGGACTACCTCGGAAGGTTCACCCCTCCACTTT. Translated, it gives CASSSWTTSEGSPLHF.

The chain links TRBV5-4 to TRBJ2-2, with a possible D match to TRBD2 (6 bases). The CDR3 loop spans 15 amino acids. From germline, CDR1 is SGHNT and CDR2 YYREEE (reference sequence). Trimming cost V 0 bases and J 4 bases, with 10 bases left between them. The CDR3 region is CASSLERGGTGELFF. CDR3 in DNA: TGTGCCAGCAGCTTGGAGAGGGGAGGCACCGGGGAGCTGTTTTTT.

This chain connects TRBV7-8 to TRBJ1-2, with a possible D match to TRBD1 (6 bases). Germline V gene lookup returns CDR1 SGHVS and CDR2 FQNEAQ. V was cut by 5 bases and J by 8 bases, with 18 bases left in between. The CDR3 has 14 residues. CDR3 region: CASSPLGGGQGYTF. For the CDR3, the DNA is TGTGCCAGCAGCCCCCTGGGAGGGGGGCAGGGCTACACCTTC.

The chain couples TRBV19 to TRBJ2-3; perhaps TRBD2 as D (7 bases). The germline CDR1 and CDR2 sequences are LNHDA and SQIVND (reference sequence). V lost 3 bases, J lost 1 base, and 11 bases lay in between. This CDR3 comprises 15 residues. The CDR3, as DNA: TGTGCCAGTAGTATGGGGGGGCTGGGCACAGATACGCAGTATTTT. Encoded protein: CASSMGGLGTDTQYF. Complete variable domain (other parts from reference TRBV19 and TRBJ2-3): DGGITQSPKYLFRKEGQNVTLSCEQNLNHDAMYWYRQDPGQGLRLIYYSQIVNDFQKGDIAEGYSVSREKKESFPLTVTSAQKNPTAFYLCASSMGGLGTDTQYFGPGTRLTVL.

The chain employs TRBV19 and TRBJ2-6; 9 nucleotides match TRBD1. V was pared by 3 bases and J by 1 base, with 10 bases of the junction left unmatched. The CDR3 sequence is 19 residues long. Germline V gene lookup returns CDR1 LNHDA and CDR2 SQIVND (reference sequence). The CDR3, as DNA: TGTGCCAGTAGTATGGGACAGGGACAGGGATTTTCTGGGGCCAACGTCCTGACTTTC. Translated: CASSMGQGQGFSGANVLTF.

The rearrangement joins TRBV2 to TRBJ2-1, with 13 bases that match TRBD2. Germline trimming cut 6 bases from V and 3 bases from J; bases unmatched to any gene: 8. Germline V gene data show CDR1 as SNHLY and CDR2 as FYNNEI. The CDR3 consists of 17 residues. CDR3 region: CASRDGTSGTNYNEQFF. CDR3 DNA: TGTGCCAGCAGGGATGGGACTAGCGGGACTAACTACAATGAGCAGTTCTTC.

The V call is TRBV7-9, the J call TRBJ2-1; 11 bases are a match to TRBD2. Trimming removed 5 bases from V and 8 bases from J; junction bases left unmatched: 5. CDR1 SEHNR and CDR2 FQNEAQ come from the germline V gene (reference sequence). The CDR3 spans 14 residues. The CDR3 loop is CASSNSGREYEQFF. For the CDR3, the DNA is TGTGCCAGCAGCAATAGCGGGAGGGAATATGAGCAGTTCTTC.

The rearrangement links TRBV10-3 to TRBJ2-1, with a tentative D call TRBD2 (7 bases). V lost 3 bases and J lost 1, with 16 bases in between. This CDR3 has 17 amino acids. CDR1 is ENHRY, CDR2 SYGVKD, per germline. CDR3 sequence reads: CAISDWGGTPSYNEQFF. CDR3 bases: TGTGCCATCAGTGACTGGGGGGGGACACCTTCCTACAATGAGCAGTTCTTC.

The chain recombines TRBV7-8 with TRBJ1-2; no clear D gene. The CDR3 extends over 15 amino acids. The V end was cut by 1 base, the J end by 4 bases, with 13 bases between. CDR1 and CDR2 from the germline V gene are SGHVS and FQNEAQ. The CDR3 sequence is CASSLGGFVPYGYTF. CDR3 in DNA: TGTGCCAGCAGCTTAGGAGGTTTTGTACCCTATGGCTACACCTTC.

The V call is TRBV19, the J call TRBJ2-1, with 9 positions matching TRBD2. The CDR3 is 16 amino acids. V was clipped by 5 bases and J by 7 bases; unmatched bases: 12. Germline V gene lookup returns CDR1 LNHDA and CDR2 SQIVND (reference sequence). CDR3 nucleotides: TGTGCCAGTAGTCCCCGGGGAGCGGGAGGACAGAATGAGCAGTTCTTC. Its translation: CASSPRGAGGQNEQFF.

The rearrangement joins TRBV7-6 to TRBJ2-5; 8 bases are shared with TRBD2. V was pared by 3 bases and J by 2 bases, with 2 bases of the junction left unmatched. CDR3 length: 14 amino acids. The germline V gene has CDR1 SGHVS and CDR2 FNYEAQ. The CDR3 DNA sequence: TGTGCCAGCAGCTTGGGCGGGGGGCAAGAGACCCAGTACTTC. Amino acid sequence: CASSLGGGQETQYF.

A word on this clone: Other DNA sequences in the sample encode the same CDR3. The chain combines TRBV28 with TRBJ1-1; possible D gene TRBD1, 5 bases. From germline, CDR1 is MDHEN and CDR2 SYDVKM. There are 15 residues in the CDR3. With 5 bases removed from V and 2 bases from J, the gap between germline ends came to 15 bases. The CDR3 protein is CASSPGGGGNTEAFF. For the CDR3, the DNA is TGTGCCAGCAGTCCTGGGGGGGGTGGAAACACTGAAGCTTTCTTT.

The V and J genes are TRBV11-2 and TRBJ1-1, with D hard to call. The V and J ends lost 0 bases and 0 bases respectively, with 8 bases between them. The CDR3 has 15 amino acids. Germline V CDR1 and CDR2: SGHAT, FQNNGV. The DNA for the CDR3 is TGTGCCAGCAGCTTAGATGGCCAGGTGAACACTGAAGCTTTCTTT. This encodes CASSLDGQVNTEAFF.

The V gene is TRBV5-4, the J gene TRBJ2-7; D gene unclear. Trimming cost V 0 bases and J 5 bases, with 12 bases left between them. Per the germline V gene, CDR1 is SGHNT and CDR2 is YYREEE (reference sequence). The CDR3 spans 14 residues. The CDR3 reads CASSLGSVTHEQYF. CDR3 bases: TGTGCCAGCAGCTTGGGGTCAGTTACCCACGAGCAGTACTTC.

The gene calls are TRBV15 and TRBJ1-1; D unresolved. Germline assignment: CDR1 LNHNV and CDR2 YYDKDF (reference sequence). The CDR3 is 17 amino acids. The V gene lost 0 bases and the J gene lost 0 bases, with 14 bases spanning the gap. The CDR3 coding sequence is TGTGCCACCAGCAGAGATCGGGCGGGCAGGTTGAACACTGAAGCTTTCTTT. Its translation is CATSRDRAGRLNTEAFF.

This clone came up a few times. The J gene is TRBJ2-3, the V gene TRBV6-4; the D gene is possibly TRBD1 (5 bases). Germline assignment: CDR1 MRHNA and CDR2 SNTAGT. This CDR3 is 15 amino acids long. V gave up 2 bases and J gave up 1 base, with 10 bases separating them. The CDR3 nucleotides read TGTGCCAGCAGTGACAGTAAAGGGGGCACAGATACGCAGTATTTT. Translated, it gives CASSDSKGGTDTQYF.

The chain couples TRBV19 to TRBJ1-4; 10 bases align to TRBD1. The J segment lost 8 bases and the V segment lost 3 bases, leaving 3 bases of the junction unmatched. Germline V gene lookup returns CDR1 LNHDA and CDR2 SQIVND (reference sequence). The CDR3 extends over 14 amino acids. The CDR3 DNA follows: TGTGCCAGTAGTATTTGGGACAGGGGCGAAAAACTGTTTTTT. Protein: CASSIWDRGEKLFF.

Details on this clone: The sample contains more than one DNA sequence encoding this CDR3. J is TRBJ1-2 and V is TRBV27, with TRBD1 matching 7 bases. Germline CDR1 is MNHEY and CDR2 is SMNVEV (reference sequence). The length of the CDR3 is 14 residues. Germline trimming cut 6 bases from V and 0 bases from J; bases unmatched to any gene: 4. This CDR3 is CASRRTGSNYGYTF. The CDR3 nucleotides are TGTGCCAGCAGGCGGACAGGTTCTAACTATGGCTACACCTTC.

This chain links TRBV2 with TRBJ1-2; 8 bases are a match to TRBD1. The CDR3 length is 15 residues. V gave up 4 bases and J gave up 1 base; unmatched junction bases: 5. Germline V CDR1 and CDR2: SNHLY, FYNNEI. In DNA, the CDR3 is TGTGCCAGCAGTGGACAGGGGTCCCGTAACTATGGCTACACCTTC. Translating gives CASSGQGSRNYGYTF.

The gene calls are TRBV9 and TRBJ1-2; 7 bases fit TRBD1. After removal of 2 bases from V and 0 bases from J, the junction contained 4 bases not matched to a gene. The length of the CDR3 is 15 residues. CDR1 SGDLS and CDR2 YYNGEE come from the germline V gene. This CDR3 reads CASSVAGTANYGYTF. CDR3 DNA: TGTGCCAGCAGCGTGGCCGGGACAGCTAACTATGGCTACACCTTC.

The chain has TRBV7-9 and TRBJ2-3, with D perhaps matching TRBD2 (6 bases). Trimming left V 4 bases short and J 6 bases short, with 14 bases between. The CDR3 spans 14 residues. In germline, CDR1 is SEHNR, CDR2 FQNEAQ (reference sequence). CDR3 sequence: CASSSGVTADTQYF. The DNA of the CDR3 is TGTGCCAGCAGCTCGGGGGTTACGGCTGATACGCAGTATTTT. The full variable domain, its missing parts supplied by reference TRBV7-9 and TRBJ2-3, is DTGVSQNPRHKITKRGQNVTFRCDPISEHNRLYWYRQTLGQGPEFLTYFQNEAQLEKSRLLSDRFSAERPKGSFSTLEIQRTEQGDSAMYLCASSSGVTADTQYFGPGTRLTVL.

The table lists this clone with a count of one. The V call is TRBV11-2, the J call TRBJ2-2; D unclear. Germline CDR1 and CDR2: SGHAT and FQNNGV. V lost 5 bases and J lost 6, with 7 bases in between. The CDR3 has 12 residues. As DNA, the CDR3 is TGTGCCAGCAGCCCACGGGCCGGGGAGCTGTTTTTT. Translation gives CASSPRAGELFF.

This chain uses TRBV7-9 with TRBJ2-1; D perhaps matches TRBD1 (6 bases). The ends were cut back, 3 bases at V and 10 bases at J, with 13 bases in the middle. CDR1 and CDR2 (germline): SEHNR, FQNEAQ (reference sequence). CDR3 size: 13 residues. The CDR3 reads CASSFTTQGEQFF. DNA of the CDR3: TGTGCCAGCAGCTTTACAACTCAGGGGGAGCAGTTCTTC. The full variable domain, rest sourced from reference TRBV7-9 and TRBJ2-1, is DTGVSQNPRHKITKRGQNVTFRCDPISEHNRLYWYRQTLGQGPEFLTYFQNEAQLEKSRLLSDRFSAERPKGSFSTLEIQRTEQGDSAMYLCASSFTTQGEQFFGPGTRLTVL.